This T cell receptor (beta chain) is drawn from a study of beta chain features in type 1 diabetes. General study findings and limits: In all four CD4+ subsets, TCRB CDR3 length was significantly, moderately reduced in type 1 diabetes. VDJ junctions from type 1 diabetes patients carried fewer insertions and larger deletions.

Germline assignment: CDR1 SGHNT and CDR2 YYREEE (reference sequence). Trimming cost V 5 bases and J 1 base, with 8 bases left between them. The CDR3 runs 13 residues. Only a few counts were recorded for this clone. The antigen is not known. The entirety of the isolated RNA underwent reverse transcription, so expressed TCRB transcripts were sequenced. Assay used: immunoSEQ multiplex PCR; TCRdb lists only in-frame clones, some missing. The data contain some 150,000 clones, 7% to 10% of them singletons. This TCR was recovered from a man younger than 35 in good health. Sequenced material: central memory CD4+ T cells from blood. The chain has TRBV5-4 and TRBJ2-3, with D possibly being TRBD2 (5 bases). In nucleotides, the CDR3 is TGTGCCAGCAGACTGGAGGGCACAGATACGCAGTATTTT. Translated: CASRLEGTDTQYF.